A single sample gave rise to the 8 T cell receptor beta chains below, sequenced in a study of beta chain features in type 1 diabetes. TCRB transcripts that were expressed got sequenced, as all of the isolated RNA had been reverse transcribed. The repertoire was sequenced with immunoSEQ multiplex PCR; TCRdb's copy has only in-frame clones and lacks some. This sample has fewer than 900,000 clones, with roughly 17% found just once. Material: naive CD4+ T cells from blood. The receptors come from a woman aged 18 to 35 in good health.

This clone was picked up a small number of times. The chain links TRBV11-2 to TRBJ2-1; 7 bases are a match to TRBD2. Unmatched junction bases numbered 12, after V lost 0 bases and J lost 4 bases. This CDR3 is built from 18 residues. Germline V CDR1 and CDR2: SGHAT, FQNNGV. CDR3 sequence (DNA): TGTGCCAGCAGCTTAGATCGCCTCCCTAGCGGAGCATACAATGAGCAGTTCTTC. It translates to CASSLDRLPSGAYNEQFF.

This chain links TRBV28 with TRBJ2-7, with a tentative D call TRBD1 (5 bases). CDR3 length: 15 amino acids. Germline CDR1 is MDHEN and CDR2 is SYDVKM. Trimming shortened V by 5 bases and J by 3 bases, and 17 bases separated the two germline ends. In DNA, the CDR3 is TGTGCCAGCAGTCCCGCTATGGCAGGGCGCTACGAGCAGTACTTC. Protein sequence: CASSPAMAGRYEQYF.

This clone was seen a few times. The chain employs TRBV7-8 and TRBJ2-7, with no clear D. The CDR3 is 14 residues long. V gave up 0 bases and J gave up 6 bases, with 12 bases separating them. CDR1 SGHVS and CDR2 FQNEAQ come from the germline V gene. CDR3 in amino acids: CASSLAQLAFEQYF. CDR3 sequence (DNA): TGTGCCAGCAGCTTAGCCCAGCTCGCGTTCGAGCAGTACTTC. The full variable domain, with the rest looked up from reference TRBV7-8 and TRBJ2-7, is GAGVSQSPRYKVAKRGQDVALRCDPISGHVSLFWYQQALGQGPEFLTYFQNEAQLDKSGLPSDRFFAERPEGSVSTLKIQRTQQEDSAVYLCASSLAQLAFEQYFGPGTRLTVT.

V gene TRBV28 combines with J gene TRBJ2-5; 10 bases match TRBD1. The junction had 2 bases not matched to a gene; V was cut back by 6 bases and J by 4 bases. There are 13 residues in the CDR3. CDR1 MDHEN and CDR2 SYDVKM come from the germline V gene. For the CDR3, the DNA is TGTGCCAGCAGGAGACAGGGGGCAGAGACCCAGTACTTC. Translated, it gives CASRRQGAETQYF.

This clone has only a few counts. The V gene is TRBV5-1, the J gene TRBJ2-1, with TRBD2 matching 10 bases. Germline trimming cut 0 bases from V and 9 bases from J; bases unmatched to any gene: 6. Germline CDR1 and CDR2: SGHRS and YFSETQ. This CDR3 has 15 residues. The CDR3 bases are TGCGCCAGCAGCTTGGTGTCTAGCGGGAGCCGTGAGCAGTTCTTC. It translates to CASSLVSSGSREQFF.

This clone was observed a few times. This rearrangement joins TRBV7-8 to TRBJ1-2; no definite D call. Germline loops: CDR1 SGHVS, CDR2 FQNEAQ. V lost 3 bases and J 2 bases, leaving 10 bases between the germline ends. The CDR3 is made up of 14 amino acids. The CDR3: CASSFSTENYGYTF. CDR3 nucleotide sequence: TGTGCCAGCAGCTTCTCGACGGAGAACTATGGCTACACCTTC.

Concerning this clone itself: Additional DNA sequences in this sample encode the identical CDR3. The chain combines TRBV7-2 with TRBJ2-7; D gene unclear. CDR3 length: 12 amino acids. V lost 2 bases to trimming and J lost 0 bases, with 2 bases between them. CDR1 is SGHTA, CDR2 FQGNSA, per germline. In DNA, the CDR3 is TGTGCCAGCAGCTTAAGCTCCTACGAGCAGTACTTC. Protein: CASSLSSYEQYF. The full variable domain, completed using reference TRBV7-2 and TRBJ2-7, is GAGVSQSPSNKVTEKGKDVELRCDPISGHTALYWYRQSLGQGLEFLIYFQGNSAPDKSGLPSDRFSAERTGGSVSTLTIQRTQQEDSAVYLCASSLSSYEQYFGPGTRLTVT.

The chain carries TRBV28 and TRBJ2-7, with TRBD2 matching 7 bases. With 6 bases clipped from V and 1 base from J, the junction kept 9 bases outside the gene matches. The CDR3 runs to 15 residues. Per the germline V gene, CDR1 is MDHEN and CDR2 is SYDVKM. The CDR3 DNA reads as TGTGCCAGCAGGCCCCGCGGGAGCGGGTCCTACGAGCAGTACTTC. Translation: CASRPRGSGSYEQYF.